This TCR beta chain was captured by sequencing in a study of regulatory T cells in long-lasting Graves disease. Trimming took off 2 bases at V and 0 bases at J, with 23 bases between the two ends. The CDR3 has 20 residues. Library construction for TCR beta used iRepertoire HTBI primers and Arm-PCR of CDR3 regions. TCRdb reanalysed the multiplex PCR reads using MiXCR and keeps one entry per CDR3 protein. The table shows roughly 400,000 distinct CDR3 sequences, with 20% to 25% occurring only once. Time point given: persistent/refractory GD, antithyroid drugs over 5 years with positive TRAb. PBMCs were the source of the RNA used for TCR sequencing.

The material was peripheral blood mononuclear cells (PBMCs), obtained when the disease was refractory, from a patient treated with antithyroid drugs. The sequence came from a female donor with Graves disease. This chain joins TRBV12-3 or TRBV12-4 and TRBJ1-3; no definite D call. The CDR3 reads CASSLKFGPAKSLSGNTIYF. As DNA, the CDR3 is TGTGCCAGCAGTTTAAAGTTTGGGCCGGCGAAAAGTCTCTCTGGAAACACCATATATTTT.